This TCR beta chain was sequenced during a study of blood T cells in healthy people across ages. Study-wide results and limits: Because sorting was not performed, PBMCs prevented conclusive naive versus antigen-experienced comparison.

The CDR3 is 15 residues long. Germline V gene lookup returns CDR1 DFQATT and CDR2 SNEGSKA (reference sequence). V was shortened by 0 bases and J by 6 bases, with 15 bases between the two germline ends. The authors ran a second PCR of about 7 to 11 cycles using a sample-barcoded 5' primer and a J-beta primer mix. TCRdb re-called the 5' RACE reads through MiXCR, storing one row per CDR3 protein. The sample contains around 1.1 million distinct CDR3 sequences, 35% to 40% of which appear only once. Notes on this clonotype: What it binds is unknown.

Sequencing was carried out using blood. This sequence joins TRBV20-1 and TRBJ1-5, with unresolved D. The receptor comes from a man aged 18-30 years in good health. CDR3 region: CSARDPAYYGQPQHF. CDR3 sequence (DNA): TGCAGTGCTAGAGATCCGGCGTATTATGGTCAGCCCCAGCATTTT.